This entry lists 21 T cell receptor beta chains sequenced from one sample in a study of T cells after yellow fever vaccination. TCRdb re-analysed the 5' RACE reads in MiXCR, keeping a single row per CDR3 protein. The sample shows approximately 110,000 distinct CDR3 sequences, 6% to 8% of them seen only once. This sample comprised CD4+ T cells sorted from PBMCs, obtained around 10 days after the first yellow fever vaccination. These receptors originate from a man between 18 and 35 years old who received the YFV17D yellow fever vaccine.

This clonotype was seen many times. J is TRBJ1-5 and V is TRBV6-1, with 8 bases identical to TRBD1. The CDR3 is 14 residues long. Germline assignment: CDR1 MNHNS and CDR2 SASEGT. V shed 6 bases and J 11 bases; nucleotides not matched to a gene: 12. CDR3 in DNA: TGTGCCAGCAGCCGGACAGGGCAGAAGTCGACCCAGCATTTT. Translated: CASSRTGQKSTQHF.

Ten or more counts support this clonotype. The rearrangement links TRBV7-2 to TRBJ1-6; D gene unclear. Germline V CDR1 and CDR2: SGHTA, FQGNSA. V lost 5 bases and J 9 bases, leaving 8 bases between the germline ends. There are 12 residues in the CDR3. CDR3 protein: CASSALGSPLHF. DNA of the CDR3: TGTGCCAGCAGCGCCCTGGGTTCACCCCTCCACTTT. Drawing the rest from reference TRBV7-2 and TRBJ1-6, the complete variable domain is GAGVSQSPSNKVTEKGKDVELRCDPISGHTALYWYRQSLGQGLEFLIYFQGNSAPDKSGLPSDRFSAERTGGSVSTLTIQRTQQEDSAVYLCASSALGSPLHFGNGTRLTVT.

This clonotype was recorded at least ten times. The chain carries TRBV5-1 and TRBJ2-2, with 7 bases lining up with TRBD2. The CDR3 length is 15 residues. After removal of 4 bases from V and 0 bases from J, the junction contained 3 bases not matched to a gene. Germline values: CDR1 SGHRS, CDR2 YFSETQ. The CDR3 region has the DNA TGCGCCAGCAGCCCGAGCGGGACGAACACCGGGGAGCTGTTTTTT. The encoded protein is CASSPSGTNTGELFF.

This clonotype was counted ten times or more. This chain connects TRBV7-9 to TRBJ2-7; no definite D call. The CDR3 length is 11 residues. Germline V gene lookup returns CDR1 SEHNR and CDR2 FQNEAQ (reference sequence). With 3 bases removed from V and 5 bases from J, the gap between germline ends came to 5 bases. The DNA of the CDR3 is TGTGCCAGCAGCTTCTTGGACGAGCAGTACTTC. This translates into CASSFLDEQYF.

This clonotype was seen repeatedly, ten times or more. The J gene is TRBJ1-1, the V gene TRBV7-2, with D perhaps matching TRBD1 (5 bases). This CDR3 is built from 14 residues. The V gene's germline CDR1 is SGHTA and CDR2 FQGNSA. V lost 2 bases and J lost 3, with 10 bases in between. CDR3 loop: CASSLFGGDTEAFF. Here the CDR3 DNA reads TGTGCCAGCAGCTTATTTGGGGGGGACACTGAAGCTTTCTTT.

This clonotype was seen many times. The CDR3 sequence is CASSSIQETQYF. In nucleotides, the CDR3 is TGTGCCAGCAGCTCCATCCAAGAGACCCAGTACTTC. J is TRBJ2-5 and V is TRBV5-4; D gene uncertain. The V end was cut by 3 bases, the J end by 1 base, with 4 bases between. This CDR3 region has 12 residues. Germline loops: CDR1 SGHNT, CDR2 YYREEE (reference sequence).

This clonotype was observed at least ten times. The chain employs TRBV28 and TRBJ1-4; weak D call: TRBD1 (5 bases). The CDR3 is made up of 17 amino acids. Germline CDR1 and CDR2: MDHEN and SYDVKM. Trimming took 5 bases from V and 4 from J, leaving 20 bases between them. The DNA of the CDR3 is TGTGCCAGCAGTGCCCCCGGTGGGGCAGACTATAATGAAAAACTGTTTTTT. Protein product: CASSAPGGADYNEKLFF.

As regards this clonotype: A much larger clone lies one base from this, so it may be a read error. V usage is TRBV18 and J usage is TRBJ2-5; a possible D gene is TRBD2 (5 bases). The CDR3 extends over 13 amino acids. The germline V gene has CDR1 KGHSH and CDR2 LQKENI. V was shortened by 5 bases and J by 3 bases, with 10 bases between the two germline ends. The CDR3 spells CASSRGWEETQYF. DNA of the CDR3: TGTGCCAGCTCAAGAGGGTGGGAAGAGACCCAGTACTTC.

This clonotype was counted ten times or more. The chain carries TRBV7-9 and TRBJ2-1, with D maybe TRBD1 (6 bases). V lost 2 bases and J 5 bases, leaving 16 bases between the germline ends. Per the germline V gene, CDR1 is SEHNR and CDR2 is FQNEAQ (reference sequence). CDR3 length: 16 amino acids. The CDR3 loop reads CASSLTGYRAHNEQFF. The CDR3 coding sequence is TGTGCCAGCAGCTTAACCGGTTACAGGGCCCACAATGAGCAGTTCTTC.

The table lists this clonotype with many counts. This chain connects TRBV5-4 to TRBJ2-2, with D possibly called TRBD1 or TRBD2 (5 bases each). Trimming removed 1 base from V and 4 bases from J, with 8 bases in between. Looked up from germline, CDR1 is SGHNT and CDR2 is YYREEE (reference sequence). The CDR3 loop spans 14 amino acids. The CDR3 loop reads CASSLPGRTGELFF. CDR3 in DNA: TGTGCCAGCAGCTTGCCGGGGCGCACCGGGGAGCTGTTTTTT.

This clonotype appeared many times. This chain joins TRBV4-3 and TRBJ2-4, with TRBD1 identical over 7 bases. The CDR3 contains 15 residues. V lost 4 bases to trimming and J lost 0 bases; unmatched junction nucleotides: 3. The V gene's germline CDR1 is LGHNA and CDR2 YSLEER. The CDR3 sequence is CASSPWDRAKNIQYF. The CDR3 DNA reads TGCGCCAGCAGCCCTTGGGACAGAGCCAAAAACATTCAGTACTTC.

This clonotype was recorded at least ten times. V and J are TRBV5-6 and TRBJ2-6; D is unresolved. The germline V gene encodes CDR1 SGHDT and CDR2 YYEEEE. The germline V and J ends were trimmed by 4 bases and 3 bases, with 11 bases remaining between them. This CDR3 region has 15 residues. The CDR3 sequence: CASSPTAFGANVLTF. The DNA for the CDR3 is TGTGCCAGCAGCCCCACCGCCTTTGGGGCCAACGTCCTGACTTTC.

This clonotype was picked up many times. The V and J genes are TRBV27 and TRBJ2-2; TRBD1 matches at 8 bases. V shed 6 bases, J shed 3 bases, and the junction held 12 bases outside the gene matches. CDR1 and CDR2 from the germline V gene are MNHEY and SMNVEV (reference sequence). This CDR3 has 17 amino acids. The CDR3, as DNA: TGTGCCAGCAGCTCTGTTACACAGGGGGGCTACACCGGGGAGCTGTTTTTT. It yields the protein CASSSVTQGGYTGELFF.

This clonotype occurred many times. This rearrangement joins TRBV21-1 to TRBJ2-3; the table calls TRBD1, which could not be checked here. TRBV21-1 has pseudogene status. The CDR3 loop spans 16 amino acids. CDR3 sequence reads: CASSRDSMRATDTQYF. DNA of the CDR3: TGTGCCAGCAGCAGGGACAGTATGAGGGCCACAGATACGCAGTATTTT.

The V gene is TRBV7-2, the J gene TRBJ2-1, with D maybe TRBD2 (5 bases). The V gene lost 10 bases and the J gene lost 6 bases, with 19 bases spanning the gap. The CDR3 extends over 14 amino acids. Germline CDR1 is SGHTA and CDR2 is FQGNSA. The CDR3 coding sequence is TGTGCCACCCACCGGGATCCCACCTCCAATGAGCAGTTCTTC. Translated: CATHRDPTSNEQFF.

This clonotype was picked up many times. The chain has TRBV29-1 and TRBJ1-2, with 9 bases fitting TRBD1. The V gene's germline CDR1 is SQVTM and CDR2 ANQGSEA. CDR3 length equals 13 residues. After removal of 6 bases from V and 3 bases from J, the junction contained 5 bases not matched to a gene. The DNA for the CDR3 is TGCAGCGTGGGGACAGGGCAATACTATGGCTACACCTTC. Residues: CSVGTGQYYGYTF.

In its sample, this clonotype was seen many times. The chain carries TRBV18 and TRBJ1-6; D perhaps matches TRBD1 (5 bases). This CDR3 has 13 amino acids. V lost 6 bases and J 7 bases, leaving 10 bases between the germline ends. The germline V gene has CDR1 KGHSH and CDR2 LQKENI. CDR3 amino acids: CASSRDGNSPLHF. CDR3 in DNA: TGTGCCAGCTCGAGGGACGGAAATTCACCCCTCCACTTT.

At least ten counts were recorded for this clonotype. The rearrangement links TRBV10-3 to TRBJ2-7; D remains unclear. The CDR3 contains 12 residues. With 6 bases removed from V and 0 bases from J, the gap between germline ends came to 6 bases. Germline CDR1 ENHRY, CDR2 SYGVKD. The CDR3: CAIRQDSYEQYF. CDR3 DNA: TGTGCCATCAGGCAGGACTCCTACGAGCAGTACTTC.

In its sample, this clonotype was seen many times. The chain is built from TRBV11-2 and TRBJ2-1; 10 positions match TRBD2. The CDR3 consists of 17 residues. Germline V gives CDR1 SGHAT, CDR2 FQNNGV. The J segment lost 0 bases and the V segment lost 3 bases, leaving 5 bases of the junction unmatched. CDR3 DNA sequence: TGTGCCAGCAGCTTGCTAGCGGGGGTCGCCTCCTACAATGAGCAGTTCTTC. It encodes CASSLLAGVASYNEQFF. The full variable domain, completed using reference TRBV11-2 and TRBJ2-1, is EAGVAQSPRYKIIEKRQSVAFWCNPISGHATLYWYQQILGQGPKLLIQFQNNGVVDDSQLPKDRFSAERLKGVDSTLKIQPAKLEDSAVYLCASSLLAGVASYNEQFFGPGTRLTVL.

About this clonotype itself: A read error may be the cause here, since a much bigger clone is one base away. The V and J genes are TRBV3-1 and TRBJ1-6; the match to TRBD1 covers 9 bases. V lost 0 bases, J lost 12 bases, and 6 bases stayed unmatched. The length of the CDR3 is 15 residues. CDR1 and CDR2 (germline): LGHDT, YNNKEL (reference sequence). The CDR3 DNA sequence: TGTGCCAGCAGCCAAGATGGACAGGGGTCGGGACCCCTCCACTTT. Residues: CASSQDGQGSGPLHF.

This clonotype was seen repeatedly, ten times or more. The V call is TRBV7-6, the J call TRBJ2-7; 9 nucleotides align to TRBD2. V gave up 5 bases and J gave up 2 bases; unmatched junction bases: 7. There are 15 residues in the CDR3. Germline lookup yields CDR1 SGHVS and CDR2 FNYEAQ. Written as DNA, the CDR3 is TGTGCCAGCAGCCGCGGGACTAGCCCGACCTACGAGCAGTACTTC. Translation: CASSRGTSPTYEQYF.